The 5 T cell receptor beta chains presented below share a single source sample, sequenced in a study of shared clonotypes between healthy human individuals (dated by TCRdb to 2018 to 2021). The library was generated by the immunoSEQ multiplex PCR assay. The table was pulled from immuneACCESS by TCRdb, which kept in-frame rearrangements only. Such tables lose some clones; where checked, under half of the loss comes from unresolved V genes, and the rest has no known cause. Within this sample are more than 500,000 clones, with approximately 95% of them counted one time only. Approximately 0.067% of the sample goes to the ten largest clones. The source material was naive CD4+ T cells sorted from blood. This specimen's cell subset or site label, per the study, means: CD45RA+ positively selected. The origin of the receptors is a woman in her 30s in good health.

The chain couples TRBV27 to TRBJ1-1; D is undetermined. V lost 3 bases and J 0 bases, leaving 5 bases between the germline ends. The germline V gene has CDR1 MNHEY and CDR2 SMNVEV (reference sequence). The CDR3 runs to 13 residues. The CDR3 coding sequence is TGTGCCAGCAGTTTCAGGTTGAACACTGAAGCTTTCTTT. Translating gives CASSFRLNTEAFF.

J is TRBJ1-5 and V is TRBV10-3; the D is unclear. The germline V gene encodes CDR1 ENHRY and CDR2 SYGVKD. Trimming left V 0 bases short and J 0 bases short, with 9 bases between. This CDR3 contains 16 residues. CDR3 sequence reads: CAISESLSSSNQPQHF. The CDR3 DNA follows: TGTGCCATCAGTGAGTCCCTTTCTTCTAGCAATCAGCCCCAGCATTTT.

CDR3 in amino acids: CASSLVGPGTEAFF. The CDR3, as DNA: TGTGCCAGCAGCTTAGTGGGGCCGGGCACTGAAGCTTTCTTT. The J gene is TRBJ1-1, the V gene TRBV7-8, with D perhaps matching TRBD1 (5 bases). Trimming pared 1 base from V and 4 bases from J, leaving 10 bases between. Germline CDR1 reads SGHVS; CDR2 reads FQNEAQ. The CDR3 runs to 14 residues.

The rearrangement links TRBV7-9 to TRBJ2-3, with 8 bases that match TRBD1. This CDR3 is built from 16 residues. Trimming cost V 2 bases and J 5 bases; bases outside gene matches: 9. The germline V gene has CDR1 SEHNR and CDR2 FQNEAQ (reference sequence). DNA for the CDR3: TGTGCCAGCAGCTTAAGCAGGGGGCTGATAGAAGATACGCAGTATTTT. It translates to CASSLSRGLIEDTQYF.

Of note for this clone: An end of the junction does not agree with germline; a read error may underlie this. The CDR3 nucleotides read TGTGCCAGCAGTTACGGCAGGGGGGCCACAAACATTCAGTACTTC. Translation gives CASSYGRGATNIQYF. The chain links TRBV6-5 to TRBJ2-4; the D gene is possibly TRBD1 (7 bases). In germline, CDR1 is MNHEY, CDR2 SVGAGI. The CDR3 has 15 amino acids.